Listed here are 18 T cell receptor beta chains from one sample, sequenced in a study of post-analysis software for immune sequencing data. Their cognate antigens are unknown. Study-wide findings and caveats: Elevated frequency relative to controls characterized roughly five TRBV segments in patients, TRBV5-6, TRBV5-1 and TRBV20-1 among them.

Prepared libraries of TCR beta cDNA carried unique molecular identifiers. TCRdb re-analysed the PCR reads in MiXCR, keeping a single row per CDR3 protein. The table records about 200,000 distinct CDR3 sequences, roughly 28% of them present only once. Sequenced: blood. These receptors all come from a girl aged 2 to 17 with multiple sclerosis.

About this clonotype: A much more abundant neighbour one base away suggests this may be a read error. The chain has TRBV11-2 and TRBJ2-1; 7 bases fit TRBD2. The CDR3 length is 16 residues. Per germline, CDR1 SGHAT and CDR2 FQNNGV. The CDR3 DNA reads TGTGCCAGCAGCTCTAGCGGAGGCGCCTCCTACAATGAGGAGTTCTTC. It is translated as CASSSSGGASYNEEFF.

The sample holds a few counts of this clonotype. This chain's CDR3 is CSASLRLTNYEQYF. For the CDR3, the DNA is TGCAGTGCTAGTCTCCGTCTAACCAACTACGAGCAGTACTTC. V usage is TRBV20-1 and J usage is TRBJ2-7; D is unresolved. The CDR3 totals 14 residues. V lost 3 bases and J 3 bases, leaving 15 bases between the germline ends. Germline V CDR1 and CDR2: DFQATT, SNEGSKA (reference sequence).

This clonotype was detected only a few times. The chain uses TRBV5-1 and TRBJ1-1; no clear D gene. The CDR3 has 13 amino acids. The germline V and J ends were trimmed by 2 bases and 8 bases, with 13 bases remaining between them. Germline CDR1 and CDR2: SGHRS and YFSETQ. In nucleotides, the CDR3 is TGCGCCAGCAGCTTTGGCCCAGCGGCAGAAGCTTTCTTT. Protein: CASSFGPAAEAFF.

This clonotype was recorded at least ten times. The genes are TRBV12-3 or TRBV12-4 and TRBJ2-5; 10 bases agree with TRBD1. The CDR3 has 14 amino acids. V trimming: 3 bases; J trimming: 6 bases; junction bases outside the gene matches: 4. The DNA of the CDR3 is TGTGCCAGCAGTTTGGGGACAGGGGTACAGACCCAGTACTTC. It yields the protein CASSLGTGVQTQYF.

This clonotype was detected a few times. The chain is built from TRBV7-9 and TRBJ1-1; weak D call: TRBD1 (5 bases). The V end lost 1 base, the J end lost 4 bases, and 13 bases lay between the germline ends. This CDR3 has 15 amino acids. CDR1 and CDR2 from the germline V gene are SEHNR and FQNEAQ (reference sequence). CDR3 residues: CASSLGQGLGTEAFF. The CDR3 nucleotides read TGTGCCAGCAGCTTAGGGCAGGGATTGGGCACTGAAGCTTTCTTT.

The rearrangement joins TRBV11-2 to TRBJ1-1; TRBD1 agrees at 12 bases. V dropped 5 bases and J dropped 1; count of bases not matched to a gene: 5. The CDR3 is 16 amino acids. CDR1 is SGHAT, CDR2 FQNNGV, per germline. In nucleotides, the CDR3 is TGTGCCAGCAGCCGGGGGACAGGGGGCAAGAACACTGAAGCTTTCTTT. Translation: CASSRGTGGKNTEAFF.

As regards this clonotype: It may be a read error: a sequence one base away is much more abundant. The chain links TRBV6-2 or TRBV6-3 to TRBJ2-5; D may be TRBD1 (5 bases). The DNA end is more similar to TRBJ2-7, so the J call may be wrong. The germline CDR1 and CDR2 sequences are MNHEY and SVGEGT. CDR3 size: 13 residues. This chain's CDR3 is CASRYEGDYEQYF. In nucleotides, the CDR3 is TGTGCCAGCAGGTACGAAGGGGACTACGAGCAGTACTTC.

CDR3 in DNA: TGCAGTGCTACCCAAGGGGGGAGGTTATTCTACAATGAGCAGTTCTTC. Translating it yields CSATQGGRLFYNEQFF. The chain combines TRBV20-1 with TRBJ2-1, with D perhaps given as TRBD1 or TRBD2 (6 bases each). The CDR3 totals 16 residues. Germline V gene data show CDR1 as DFQATT and CDR2 as SNEGSKA (reference sequence). Trimming pared 4 bases from V and 3 bases from J, leaving 19 bases between.

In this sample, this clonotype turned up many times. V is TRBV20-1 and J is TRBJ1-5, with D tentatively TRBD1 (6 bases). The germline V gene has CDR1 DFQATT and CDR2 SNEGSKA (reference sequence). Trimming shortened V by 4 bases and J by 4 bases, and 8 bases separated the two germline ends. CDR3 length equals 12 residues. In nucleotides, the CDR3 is TGCAGTGCTAAACAGGGTAATCAGCCCCAGCATTTT. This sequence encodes CSAKQGNQPQHF.

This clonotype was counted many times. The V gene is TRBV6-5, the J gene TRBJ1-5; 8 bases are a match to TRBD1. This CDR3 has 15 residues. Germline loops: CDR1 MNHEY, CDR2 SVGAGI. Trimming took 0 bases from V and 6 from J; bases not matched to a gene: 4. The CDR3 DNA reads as TGTGCCAGCAGTTACTCGGACAGGGTGGGTCAGCCCCAGCATTTT. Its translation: CASSYSDRVGQPQHF.

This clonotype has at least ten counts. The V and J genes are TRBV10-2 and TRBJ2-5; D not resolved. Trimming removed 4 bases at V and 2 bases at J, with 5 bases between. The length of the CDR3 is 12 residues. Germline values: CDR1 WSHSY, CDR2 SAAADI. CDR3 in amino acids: CASSASQETQYF. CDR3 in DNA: TGCGCCAGCAGTGCGAGTCAAGAGACCCAGTACTTC.

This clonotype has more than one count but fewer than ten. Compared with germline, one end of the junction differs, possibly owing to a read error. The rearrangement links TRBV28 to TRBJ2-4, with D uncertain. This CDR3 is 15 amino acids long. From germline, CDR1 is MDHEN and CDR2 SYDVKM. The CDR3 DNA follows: TGTGCCAGCAGTTTATCCGAGATAGCCGAAAACATTCAGTACTTC. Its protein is CASSLSEIAENIQYF.

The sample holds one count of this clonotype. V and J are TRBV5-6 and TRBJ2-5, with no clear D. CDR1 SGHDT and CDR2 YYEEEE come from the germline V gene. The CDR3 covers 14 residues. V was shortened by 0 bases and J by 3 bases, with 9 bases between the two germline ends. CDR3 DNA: TGTGCCAGCAGCTTGGGGGCAGCGAAAGAGACCCAGTACTTC. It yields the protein CASSLGAAKETQYF.

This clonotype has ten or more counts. The CDR3 is CASSRDRLYNEQFF. In DNA form, the CDR3 reads TGTGCCAGCAGCAGGGACAGGCTCTACAATGAGCAGTTCTTC. The chain employs TRBV27 and TRBJ2-1; TRBD1 agrees at 8 bases. This CDR3 region has 14 residues. CDR1 is MNHEY and CDR2 is SMNVEV in the germline V gene (reference sequence). J gave up 3 bases and V 6 bases, and 4 bases lay outside the gene matches.

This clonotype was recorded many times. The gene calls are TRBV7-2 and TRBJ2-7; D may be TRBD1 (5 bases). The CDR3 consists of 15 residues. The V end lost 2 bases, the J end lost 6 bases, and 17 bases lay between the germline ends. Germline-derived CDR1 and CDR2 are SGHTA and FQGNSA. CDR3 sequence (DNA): TGTGCCAGCAGCTTAAGGGGTAGGGTAGGACCCGAGCAGTACTTC. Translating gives CASSLRGRVGPEQYF.

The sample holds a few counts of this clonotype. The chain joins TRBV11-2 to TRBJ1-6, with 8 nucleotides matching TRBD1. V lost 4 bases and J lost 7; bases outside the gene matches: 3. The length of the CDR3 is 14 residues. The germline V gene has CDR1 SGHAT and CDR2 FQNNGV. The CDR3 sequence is CASSSRQGNSPLHF. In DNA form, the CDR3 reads TGTGCCAGCAGCTCCAGACAGGGGAATTCACCCCTCCACTTT. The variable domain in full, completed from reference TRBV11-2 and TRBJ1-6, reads EAGVAQSPRYKIIEKRQSVAFWCNPISGHATLYWYQQILGQGPKLLIQFQNNGVVDDSQLPKDRFSAERLKGVDSTLKIQPAKLEDSAVYLCASSSRQGNSPLHFGNGTRLTVT.

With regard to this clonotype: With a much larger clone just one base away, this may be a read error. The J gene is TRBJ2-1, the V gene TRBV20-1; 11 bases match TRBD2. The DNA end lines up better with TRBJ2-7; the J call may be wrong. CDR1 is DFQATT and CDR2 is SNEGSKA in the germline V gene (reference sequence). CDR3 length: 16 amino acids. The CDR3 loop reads CSALTKGLAVYNEQYF. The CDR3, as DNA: TGCAGTGCTCTTACTAAGGGACTAGCGGTCTACAATGAGCAGTACTTC.

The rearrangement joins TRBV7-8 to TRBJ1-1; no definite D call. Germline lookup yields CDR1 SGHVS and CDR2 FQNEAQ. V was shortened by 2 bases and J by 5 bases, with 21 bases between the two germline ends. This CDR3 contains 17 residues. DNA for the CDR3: TGTGCCAGCAGCTTAACTCAGGATATGCTTGCCTTGACTGAAGCTTTCTTT. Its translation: CASSLTQDMLALTEAFF.